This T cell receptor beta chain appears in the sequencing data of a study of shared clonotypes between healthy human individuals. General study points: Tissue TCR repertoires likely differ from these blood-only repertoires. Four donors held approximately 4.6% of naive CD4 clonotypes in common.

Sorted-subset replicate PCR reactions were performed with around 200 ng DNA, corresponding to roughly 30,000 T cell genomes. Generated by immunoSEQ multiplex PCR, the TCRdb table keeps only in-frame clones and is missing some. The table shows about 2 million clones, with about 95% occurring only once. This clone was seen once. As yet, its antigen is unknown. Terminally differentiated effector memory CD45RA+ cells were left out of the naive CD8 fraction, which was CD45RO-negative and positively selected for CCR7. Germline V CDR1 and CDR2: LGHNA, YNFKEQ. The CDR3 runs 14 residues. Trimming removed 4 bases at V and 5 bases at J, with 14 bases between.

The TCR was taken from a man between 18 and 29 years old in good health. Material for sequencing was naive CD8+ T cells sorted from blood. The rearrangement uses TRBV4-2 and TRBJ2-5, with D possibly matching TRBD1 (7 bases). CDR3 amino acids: CASSPPGGGETQYF. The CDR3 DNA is TGTGCCAGCAGCCCACCCGGAGGGGGCGAGACCCAGTACTTC.